This TCR beta chain was found in a study of blood T cell repertoires in COVID-19. Whole-study context: Specimens from acute and convalescent COVID-19 originated in the United States, Italy and Spain. In each case, the material was cDNA or gDNA derived from T cells, B-cell-depleted T cells, or PBMCs.

Original analysis: Amplification of reference gene primers was used by the study to estimate nucleated cell counts. The method was immunoSEQ multiplex PCR; TCRdb's version includes in-frame clones alone and lacks a portion of them. From that table come the V and J calls and clone size; the DNA was used to work out D and trimming. In the table there are 200,000 to 300,000 clones, 84% of which are singletons. This clonotype originated in a man aged 50 to 60 with acute or convalescent COVID-19. The sample comprised peripheral blood.

This CDR3 is CARDRGDTEAFF. DNA of the CDR3: TGTGCCCGGGACAGGGGGGACACTGAAGCTTTCTTT. This sequence joins TRBV30 and TRBJ1-1; 11 positions match TRBD1. The CDR3 is 12 residues long. The V and J ends lost 8 bases and 3 bases, in that order; junction bases with no gene match: 2. Per germline, CDR1 GTSNPN and CDR2 SVGIG (reference sequence).